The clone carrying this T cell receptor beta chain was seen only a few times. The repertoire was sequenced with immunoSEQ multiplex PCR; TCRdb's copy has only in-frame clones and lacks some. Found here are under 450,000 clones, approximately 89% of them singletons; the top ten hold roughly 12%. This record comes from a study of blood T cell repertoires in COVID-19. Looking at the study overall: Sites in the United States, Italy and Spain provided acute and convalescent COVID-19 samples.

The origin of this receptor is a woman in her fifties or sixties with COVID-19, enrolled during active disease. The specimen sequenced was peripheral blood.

The CDR3 here is CASSSISGTGRAEQYF. The CDR3 DNA reads as TGTGCCAGCAGCTCAATATCCGGGACAGGGAGAGCGGAGCAGTACTTC. This sequence joins TRBV5-6 and TRBJ2-7; TRBD1 aligns across 9 bases. The CDR3 contains 16 residues. Germline-derived CDR1 and CDR2 are SGHDT and YYEEEE. V lost 3 bases and J lost 7; bases outside the gene matches: 14.